The clone carrying this TCR beta chain is categorized as medium-sized. Antigen: not known. This sample is part of a study of T-cell reconstitution after alpha-beta-depleted transplantation in children. Study results and limitations: Newly produced T cells mostly accounted for T-cell counts and diversity one year post-transplant.

Unmatched junction bases numbered 5, after V lost 2 bases and J lost 4 bases. The CDR3 length is 16 residues. In germline, CDR1 is SGHDT, CDR2 YYEEEE. This sample's TCRbeta library carried unique molecular identifier barcodes. Each CDR3 protein is one row after TCRdb ran MiXCR on the PCR reads. The sample carries 4,500 to 5,000 distinct CDR3 sequences, more than 5.5% recorded once. The sequencing used PBMCs, mostly from graft donor cells, collected 60 days after TCRalphabeta/CD19-depleted stem cell transplant. The chain has TRBV5-6 and TRBJ2-2; 10 nucleotides align to TRBD1. The TCR originated in a boy under two years old who had a stem cell transplant for SCID, so the T cells may come from the graft donor. The CDR3 protein is CASSFEGQGCTGELFF. CDR3 sequence (DNA): TGTGCCAGCAGCTTCGAGGGACAGGGGTGCACCGGGGAGCTGTTTTTT.